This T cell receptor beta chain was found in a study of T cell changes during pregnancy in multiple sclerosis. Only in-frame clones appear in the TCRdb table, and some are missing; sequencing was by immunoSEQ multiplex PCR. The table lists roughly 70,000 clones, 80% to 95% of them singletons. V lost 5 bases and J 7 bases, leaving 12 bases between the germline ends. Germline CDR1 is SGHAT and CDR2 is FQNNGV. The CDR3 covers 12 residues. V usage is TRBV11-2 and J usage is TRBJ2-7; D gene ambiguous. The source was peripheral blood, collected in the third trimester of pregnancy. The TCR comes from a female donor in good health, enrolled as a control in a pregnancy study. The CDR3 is CASSPVAVEQYF. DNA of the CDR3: TGTGCCAGCAGCCCGGTCGCGGTTGAGCAGTACTTC.